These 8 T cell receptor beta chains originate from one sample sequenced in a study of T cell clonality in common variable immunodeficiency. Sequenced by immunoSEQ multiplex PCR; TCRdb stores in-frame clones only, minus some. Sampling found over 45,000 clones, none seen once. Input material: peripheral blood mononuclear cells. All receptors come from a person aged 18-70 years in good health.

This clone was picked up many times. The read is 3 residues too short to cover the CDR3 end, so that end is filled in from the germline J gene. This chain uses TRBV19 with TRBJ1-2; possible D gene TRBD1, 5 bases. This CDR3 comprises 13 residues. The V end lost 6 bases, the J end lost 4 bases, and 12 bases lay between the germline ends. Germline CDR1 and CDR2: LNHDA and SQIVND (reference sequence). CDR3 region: CASRKQDLYGYTF. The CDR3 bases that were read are TGTGCCAGTAGGAAACAGGACCTCTATGGC.

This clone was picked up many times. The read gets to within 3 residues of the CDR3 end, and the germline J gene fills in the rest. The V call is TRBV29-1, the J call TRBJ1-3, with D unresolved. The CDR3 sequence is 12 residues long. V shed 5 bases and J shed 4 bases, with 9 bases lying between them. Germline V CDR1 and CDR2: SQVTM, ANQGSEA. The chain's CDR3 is CSVLITGNTIYF. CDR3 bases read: TGCAGCGTTCTAATCACCGGAAACACC.

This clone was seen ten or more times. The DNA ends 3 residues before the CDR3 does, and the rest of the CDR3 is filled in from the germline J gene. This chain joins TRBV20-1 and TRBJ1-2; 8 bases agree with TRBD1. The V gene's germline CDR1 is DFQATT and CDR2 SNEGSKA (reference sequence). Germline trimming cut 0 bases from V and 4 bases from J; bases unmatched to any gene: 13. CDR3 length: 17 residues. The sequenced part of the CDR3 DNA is TGCAGTGCTAGAGAACAGGGGGTCCAAACAACGGCCTATGGC. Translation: CSAREQGVQTTAYG. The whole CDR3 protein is CSAREQGVQTTAYGYTF.

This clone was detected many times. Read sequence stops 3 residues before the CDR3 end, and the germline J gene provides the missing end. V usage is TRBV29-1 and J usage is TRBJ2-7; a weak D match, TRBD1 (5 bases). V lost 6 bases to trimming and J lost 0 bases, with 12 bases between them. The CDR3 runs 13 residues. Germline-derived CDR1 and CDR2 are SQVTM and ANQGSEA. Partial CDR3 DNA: TGCAGCGTCTCGCCGGACACCTCCTACGAG. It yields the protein CSVSPDTSYE. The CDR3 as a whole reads CSVSPDTSYEQYF.

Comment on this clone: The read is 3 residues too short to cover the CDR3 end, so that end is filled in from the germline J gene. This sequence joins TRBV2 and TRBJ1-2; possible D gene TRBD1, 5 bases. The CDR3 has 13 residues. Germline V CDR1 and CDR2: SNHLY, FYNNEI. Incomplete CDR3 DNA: TGTGCCAGCAGGGAGACAGACCGGCTCGAC. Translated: CASRETDRLD. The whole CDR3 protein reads CASRETDRLDYTF.

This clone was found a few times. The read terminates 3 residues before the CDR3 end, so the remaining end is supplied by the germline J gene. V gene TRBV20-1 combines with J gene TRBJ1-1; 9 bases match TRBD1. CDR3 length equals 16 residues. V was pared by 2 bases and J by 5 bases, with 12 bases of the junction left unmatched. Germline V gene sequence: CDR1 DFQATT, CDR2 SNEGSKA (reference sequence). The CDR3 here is CSARPTQGAEGTEAFF. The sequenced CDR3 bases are TGCAGTGCTAGACCGACACAGGGGGCAGAGGGGACTGAA.

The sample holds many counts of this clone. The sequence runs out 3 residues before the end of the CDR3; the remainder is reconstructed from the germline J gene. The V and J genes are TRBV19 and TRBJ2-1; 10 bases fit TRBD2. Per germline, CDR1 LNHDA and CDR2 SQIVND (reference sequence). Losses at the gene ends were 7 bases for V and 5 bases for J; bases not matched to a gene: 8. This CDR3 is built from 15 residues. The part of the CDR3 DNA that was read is TGTGCCAGTACCAAAGTAGCGGGGGGTAACAATGAG. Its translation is CASTKVAGGNNE. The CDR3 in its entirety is CASTKVAGGNNEQFF.

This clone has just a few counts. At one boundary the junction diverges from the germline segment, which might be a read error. CDR3 region: CASSLAGTGSYEQYF. CDR3 bases read: TGTGCCAGCAGCCTAGCCGGGACAGGGTCCTACGAG. The chain has TRBV7-6 and TRBJ2-7, with 9 nucleotides matching TRBD1. The missing CDR3 end, 3 residues past where the read stops, is filled in from the germline J gene. The CDR3 has 15 residues. Germline CDR1 and CDR2: SGHVS and FNYEAQ.